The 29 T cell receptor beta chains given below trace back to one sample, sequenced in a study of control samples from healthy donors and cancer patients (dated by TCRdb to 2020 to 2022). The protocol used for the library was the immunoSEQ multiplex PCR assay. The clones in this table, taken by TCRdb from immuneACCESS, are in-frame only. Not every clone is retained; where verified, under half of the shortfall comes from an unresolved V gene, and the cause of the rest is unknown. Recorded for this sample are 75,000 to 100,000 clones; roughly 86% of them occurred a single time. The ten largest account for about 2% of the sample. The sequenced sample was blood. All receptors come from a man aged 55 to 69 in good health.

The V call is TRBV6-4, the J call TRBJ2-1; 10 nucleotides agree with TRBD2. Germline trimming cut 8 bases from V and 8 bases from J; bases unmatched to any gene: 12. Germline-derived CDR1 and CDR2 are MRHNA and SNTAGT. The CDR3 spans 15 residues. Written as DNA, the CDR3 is TGTGCCAGCCGCTCGAGCGGGGGGGCGAGCGATGAGCAGTTCTTC. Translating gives CASRSSGGASDEQFF.

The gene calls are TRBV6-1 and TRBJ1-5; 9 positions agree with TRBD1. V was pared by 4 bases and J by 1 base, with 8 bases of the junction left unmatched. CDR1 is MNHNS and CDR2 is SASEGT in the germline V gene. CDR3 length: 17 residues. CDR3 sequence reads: CASSAPGTGTSNQPQHF. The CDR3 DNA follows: TGTGCCAGCAGTGCTCCCGGGACAGGGACGAGCAATCAGCCCCAGCATTTT.

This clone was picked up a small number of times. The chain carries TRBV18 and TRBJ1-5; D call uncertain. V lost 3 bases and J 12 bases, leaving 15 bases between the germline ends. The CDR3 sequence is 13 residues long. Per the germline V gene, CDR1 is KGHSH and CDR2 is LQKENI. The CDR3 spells CASSPSTAQHQHF. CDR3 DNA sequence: TGTGCCAGCTCACCGTCGACGGCCCAACACCAGCATTTT. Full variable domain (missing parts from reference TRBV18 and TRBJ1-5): NAGVMQNPRHLVRRRGQEARLRCSPMKGHSHVYWYRQLPEEGLKFMVYLQKENIIDESGMPKERFSAEFPKEGPSILRIQQVVRGDSAAYFCASSPSTAQHQHFGDGTRLSIL.

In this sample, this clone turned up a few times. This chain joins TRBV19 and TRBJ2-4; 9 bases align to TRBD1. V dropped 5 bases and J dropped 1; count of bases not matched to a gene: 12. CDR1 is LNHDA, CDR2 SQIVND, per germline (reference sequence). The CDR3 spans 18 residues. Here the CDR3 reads CASSLPGQGRGAKNIQYF. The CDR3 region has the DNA TGTGCCAGTAGTCTACCGGGACAGGGAAGAGGGGCCAAAAACATTCAGTACTTC.

The CDR3 reads CATQREGEQFF. The CDR3, as DNA: TGTGCCACCCAAAGGGAGGGTGAGCAGTTCTTC. V and J are TRBV24-1 and TRBJ2-1; TRBD2 agrees at 7 bases. The CDR3 is 11 residues long. J gave up 9 bases and V 9 bases, and 4 bases lay outside the gene matches. The germline gives CDR1 KGHDR, CDR2 SFDVKD.

DNA for the CDR3: TGCGCCAGCAGCTTGGATGGCGGAGGGGAGCAGTTCTTC. This encodes CASSLDGGGEQFF. J is TRBJ2-1 and V is TRBV5-1; possibly TRBD2 for D (6 bases). This CDR3 is 13 amino acids long. Trimming removed 0 bases at V and 10 bases at J, with 11 bases between. The germline CDR1 and CDR2 sequences are SGHRS and YFSETQ.

CDR3 in amino acids: CASSATQGSTGELFF. CDR3 sequence (DNA): TGTGCCAGCAGCGCCACCCAGGGATCCACCGGGGAGCTGTTTTTT. The chain recombines TRBV9 with TRBJ2-2; possible D gene TRBD1, 5 bases. Germline V lookup: CDR1 SGDLS, CDR2 YYNGEE. This CDR3 contains 15 residues. The V end lost 3 bases, the J end lost 4 bases, and 13 bases lay between the germline ends.

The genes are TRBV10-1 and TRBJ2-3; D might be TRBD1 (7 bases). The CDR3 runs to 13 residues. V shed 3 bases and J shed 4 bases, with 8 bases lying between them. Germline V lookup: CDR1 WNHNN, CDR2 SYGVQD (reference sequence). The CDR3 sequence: CASSDRGADTQYF. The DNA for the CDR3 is TGCGCCAGCAGTGACAGGGGGGCAGATACGCAGTATTTT.

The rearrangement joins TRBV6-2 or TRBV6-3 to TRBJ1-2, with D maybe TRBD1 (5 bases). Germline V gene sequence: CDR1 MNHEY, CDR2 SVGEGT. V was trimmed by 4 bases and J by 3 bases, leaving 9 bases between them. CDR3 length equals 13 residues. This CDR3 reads CASSWDVDYGYTF. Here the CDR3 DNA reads TGTGCCAGCAGTTGGGACGTGGACTATGGCTACACCTTC.

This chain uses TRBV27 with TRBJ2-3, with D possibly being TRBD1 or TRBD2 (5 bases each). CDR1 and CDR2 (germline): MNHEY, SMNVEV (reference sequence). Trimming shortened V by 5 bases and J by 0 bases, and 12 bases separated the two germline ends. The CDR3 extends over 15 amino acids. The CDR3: CASSPGTASTDTQYF. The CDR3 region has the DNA TGTGCCAGCAGTCCCGGGACGGCTAGCACAGATACGCAGTATTTT.

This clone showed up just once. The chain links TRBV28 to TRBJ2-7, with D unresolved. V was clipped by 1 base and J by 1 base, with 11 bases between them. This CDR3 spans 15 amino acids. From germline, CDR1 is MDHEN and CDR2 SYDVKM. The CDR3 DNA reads TGTGCCAGCAGTTTATCTGCTTTCCTTTCCTACGAGCAGTACTTC. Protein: CASSLSAFLSYEQYF.

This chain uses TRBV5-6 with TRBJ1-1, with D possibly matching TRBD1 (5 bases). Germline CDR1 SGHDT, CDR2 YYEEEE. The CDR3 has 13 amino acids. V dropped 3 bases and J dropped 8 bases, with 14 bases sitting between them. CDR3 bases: TGTGCCAGCAGCTCTGGCGGGGCCGCCGAAGCTTTCTTT. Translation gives CASSSGGAAEAFF. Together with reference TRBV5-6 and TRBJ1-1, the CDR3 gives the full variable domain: DAGVTQSPTHLIKTRGQQVTLRCSPKSGHDTVSWYQQALGQGPQFIFQYYEEEERQRGNFPDRFSGHQFPNYSSELNVNALLLGDSALYLCASSSGGAAEAFFGQGTRLTVV.

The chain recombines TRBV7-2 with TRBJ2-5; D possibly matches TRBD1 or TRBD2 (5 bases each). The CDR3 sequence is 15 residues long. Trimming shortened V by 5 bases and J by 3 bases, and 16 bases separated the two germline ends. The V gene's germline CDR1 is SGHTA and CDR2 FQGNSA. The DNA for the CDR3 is TGTGCCAGCAGCGAGGGGACCCATTTTGAAGAGACCCAGTACTTC. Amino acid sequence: CASSEGTHFEETQYF.

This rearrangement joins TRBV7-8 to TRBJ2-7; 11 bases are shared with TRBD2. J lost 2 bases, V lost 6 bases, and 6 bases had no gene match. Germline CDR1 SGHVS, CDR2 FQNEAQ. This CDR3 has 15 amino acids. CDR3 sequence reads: CASRPPSGGPYEQYF. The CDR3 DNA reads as TGTGCCAGCAGACCGCCTAGCGGGGGGCCCTACGAGCAGTACTTC.

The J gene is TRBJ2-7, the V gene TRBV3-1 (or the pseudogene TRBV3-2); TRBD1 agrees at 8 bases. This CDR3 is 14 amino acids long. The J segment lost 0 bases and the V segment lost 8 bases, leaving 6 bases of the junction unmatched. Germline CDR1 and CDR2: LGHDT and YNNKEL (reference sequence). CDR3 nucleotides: TGTGCCAGCGCAAGGACAGGGAGCTCCTACGAGCAGTACTTC. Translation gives CASARTGSSYEQYF.

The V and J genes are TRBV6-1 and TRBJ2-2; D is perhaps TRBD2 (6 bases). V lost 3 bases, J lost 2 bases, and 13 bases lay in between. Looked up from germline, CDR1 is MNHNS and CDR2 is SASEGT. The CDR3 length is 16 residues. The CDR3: CASSDPGLPNTGELFF. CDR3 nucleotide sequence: TGTGCCAGCAGTGATCCGGGACTCCCAAACACCGGGGAGCTGTTTTTT.

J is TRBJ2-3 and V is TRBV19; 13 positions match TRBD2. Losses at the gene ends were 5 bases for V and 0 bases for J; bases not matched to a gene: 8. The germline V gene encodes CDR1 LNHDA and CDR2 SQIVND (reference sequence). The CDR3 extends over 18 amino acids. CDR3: CASSGGLAGTPSTDTQYF. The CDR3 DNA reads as TGTGCCAGTAGTGGGGGACTAGCGGGGACCCCTAGCACAGATACGCAGTATTTT.

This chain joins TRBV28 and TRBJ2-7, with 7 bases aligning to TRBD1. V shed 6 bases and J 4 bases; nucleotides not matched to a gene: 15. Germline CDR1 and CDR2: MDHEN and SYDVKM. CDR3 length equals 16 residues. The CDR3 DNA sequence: TGTGCCAGCAGCCCCGACAGGGTAACCGTATCGTACGAGCAGTACTTC. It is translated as CASSPDRVTVSYEQYF.

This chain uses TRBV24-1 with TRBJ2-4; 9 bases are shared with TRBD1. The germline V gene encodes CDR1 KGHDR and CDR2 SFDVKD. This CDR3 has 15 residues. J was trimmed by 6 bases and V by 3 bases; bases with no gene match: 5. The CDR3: CATSDGPGQGNIQYF. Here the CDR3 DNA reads TGTGCCACCAGTGATGGCCCGGGACAGGGAAACATTCAGTACTTC.

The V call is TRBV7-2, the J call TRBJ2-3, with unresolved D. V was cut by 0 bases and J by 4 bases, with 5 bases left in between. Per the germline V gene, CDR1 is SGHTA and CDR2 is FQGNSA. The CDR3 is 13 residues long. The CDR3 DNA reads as TGTGCCAGCAGCTTAGCCCCCTCAGATACGCAGTATTTT. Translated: CASSLAPSDTQYF.

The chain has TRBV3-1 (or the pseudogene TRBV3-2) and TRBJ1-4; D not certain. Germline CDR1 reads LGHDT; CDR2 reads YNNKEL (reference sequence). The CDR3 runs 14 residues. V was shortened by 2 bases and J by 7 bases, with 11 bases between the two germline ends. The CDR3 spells CASSQLSGAEKLFF. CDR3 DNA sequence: TGTGCCAGCAGCCAACTTTCGGGAGCTGAAAAACTGTTTTTT.

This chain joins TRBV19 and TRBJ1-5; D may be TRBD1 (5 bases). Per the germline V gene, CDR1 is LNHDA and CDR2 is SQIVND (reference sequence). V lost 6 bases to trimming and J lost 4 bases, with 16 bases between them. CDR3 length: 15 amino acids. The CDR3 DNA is TGTGCCAGTAGCGCCGCCGGGAAGGGGAATCAGCCCCAGCATTTT. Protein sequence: CASSAAGKGNQPQHF. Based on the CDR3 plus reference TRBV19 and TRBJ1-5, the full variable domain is DGGITQSPKYLFRKEGQNVTLSCEQNLNHDAMYWYRQDPGQGLRLIYYSQIVNDFQKGDIAEGYSVSREKKESFPLTVTSAQKNPTAFYLCASSAAGKGNQPQHFGDGTRLSIL.

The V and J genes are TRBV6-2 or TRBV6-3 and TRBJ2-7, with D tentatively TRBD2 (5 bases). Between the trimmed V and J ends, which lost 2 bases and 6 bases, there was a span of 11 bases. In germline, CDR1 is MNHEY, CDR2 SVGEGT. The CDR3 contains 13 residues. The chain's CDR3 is CASSYGGDREQYF. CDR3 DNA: TGTGCCAGCAGTTACGGAGGAGATCGCGAGCAGTACTTC.

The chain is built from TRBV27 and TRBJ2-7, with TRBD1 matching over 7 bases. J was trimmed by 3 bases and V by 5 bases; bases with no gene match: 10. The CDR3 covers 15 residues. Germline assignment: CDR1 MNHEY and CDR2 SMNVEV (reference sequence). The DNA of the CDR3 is TGTGCCAGCAGTCGAAGACAGGGAAAGGGCTACGAGCAGTACTTC. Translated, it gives CASSRRQGKGYEQYF.

CDR3 amino acids: CASSDGQGGYTF. In nucleotides, the CDR3 is TGTGCCAGCAGTGATGGACAGGGAGGCTACACCTTC. The chain couples TRBV25-1 to TRBJ1-2; 8 nucleotides align to TRBD1. This CDR3 is 12 amino acids long. Germline V gene data show CDR1 as MGHDK and CDR2 as SYGVNS. V was pared by 3 bases and J by 8 bases, with 2 bases of the junction left unmatched.

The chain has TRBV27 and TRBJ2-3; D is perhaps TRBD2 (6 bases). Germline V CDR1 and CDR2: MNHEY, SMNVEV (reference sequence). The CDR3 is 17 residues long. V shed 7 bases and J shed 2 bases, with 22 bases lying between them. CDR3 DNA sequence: TGTGCCAGCACTCCTTATAGCGGATCTCTTAACACAGATACGCAGTATTTT. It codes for CASTPYSGSLNTDTQYF.

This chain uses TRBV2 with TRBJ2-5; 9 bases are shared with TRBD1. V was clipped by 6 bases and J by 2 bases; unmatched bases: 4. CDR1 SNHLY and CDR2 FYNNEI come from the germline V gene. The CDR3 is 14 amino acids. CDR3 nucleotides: TGTGCCAGCAGCTTCGACAGGGGGCAAGAGACCCAGTACTTC. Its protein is CASSFDRGQETQYF.

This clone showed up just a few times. CDR3 coding DNA: TGTGCCAGCAGCTCCGGACTGAAGGGGGCGGAATTGGCCCTCTATGGCTACACCTTC. It yields the protein CASSSGLKGAELALYGYTF. V and J are TRBV5-6 and TRBJ1-2, with 7 bases aligning to TRBD1. Trimming took 3 bases from V and 4 from J; bases not matched to a gene: 21. Per germline, CDR1 SGHDT and CDR2 YYEEEE. This CDR3 has 19 residues.

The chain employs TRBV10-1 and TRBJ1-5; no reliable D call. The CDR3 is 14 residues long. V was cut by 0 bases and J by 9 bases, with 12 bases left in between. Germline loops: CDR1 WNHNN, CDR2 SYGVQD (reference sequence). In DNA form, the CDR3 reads TGCGCCAGCAGTGAGTCTGGACTAATGACGCCCCAGCATTTT. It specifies CASSESGLMTPQHF.